This T cell receptor (beta chain) was documented in a study of cytomegalovirus exposure and HLA in healthy donors. 60 Vbeta and 13 Jbeta primers were used in PCR. Data came from immunoSEQ multiplex PCR; TCRdb stores just in-frame clones and leaves some out. Found here are 200,000 to 250,000 clones, more than 65% of them singletons; the top ten hold approximately 1.7%. Germline V gene data show CDR1 as SGHTA and CDR2 as FQGNSA. V gave up 4 bases and J gave up 0 bases; unmatched junction bases: 6. The CDR3 has 16 amino acids. The source of this sequence is a woman aged 25 to 39 in good health and CMV-seronegative. The chain uses TRBV7-2 and TRBJ2-3; TRBD2 agrees at 8 bases. What was sequenced was PBMCs. The CDR3: CASSYRSGSSTDTQYF. CDR3 in DNA: TGTGCCAGCAGCTACCGAAGCGGGAGCAGCACAGATACGCAGTATTTT.